These T cell receptor beta chains were read from a single sample in a study of blood T cell repertoires in COVID-19. Sequencing used immunoSEQ multiplex PCR; TCRdb keeps in-frame clones, though not all of them. The table records about 170,000 clones, 84% of them present only once. The sample taken for sequencing was peripheral blood. These TCRs come from a woman older than 75 with COVID-19, enrolled during active disease. Each CDR3 is given with its conserved first and last residue. Fields, in order: CDR3 length, J gene, V gene, CDR3 protein.

cdr3_length: 16; j_call: TRBJ2-5; v_call: TRBV5-5; cdr3_aa: CASSLMTGGNQETQYF
cdr3_length: 15; j_call: TRBJ1-2; v_call: TRBV18; cdr3_aa: CASSPTGGSYYGYTF
cdr3_length: 14; j_call: TRBJ2-7; v_call: TRBV3-1/TRBV3-2; cdr3_aa: CASSQGAQRSKQYF
cdr3_length: 14; j_call: TRBJ2-5; v_call: TRBV6-5; cdr3_aa: CASSYYGGVKTQYF
cdr3_length: 17; j_call: TRBJ2-1; v_call: TRBV11-2; cdr3_aa: CASSGAVGGHPYNEQFF
cdr3_length: 17; j_call: TRBJ2-7; v_call: TRBV14; cdr3_aa: CASSQAPRLAGSYEQYF
cdr3_length: 16; j_call: TRBJ1-2; v_call: TRBV4-1; cdr3_aa: CASSQAGTVLRNGYTF
cdr3_length: 15; j_call: TRBJ1-2; v_call: TRBV28; cdr3_aa: CASSLFRQHNYGYTF
cdr3_length: 16; j_call: TRBJ2-1; v_call: TRBV7-8; cdr3_aa: CASSPYPGTSDEEQFF
cdr3_length: 12; j_call: TRBJ2-2; v_call: TRBV6-5; cdr3_aa: CASSYWRGELFF
cdr3_length: 12; j_call: TRBJ2-1; v_call: TRBV16; cdr3_aa: CASSQFVNEQFF
cdr3_length: 14; j_call: TRBJ2-3; v_call: TRBV28; cdr3_aa: CASSPVTSSDTQYF
cdr3_length: 13; j_call: TRBJ1-2; v_call: TRBV28; cdr3_aa: CASSAAGGYGYTF
cdr3_length: 16; j_call: TRBJ1-1; v_call: TRBV10-3; cdr3_aa: CAISAGTGAMNTEAFF
cdr3_length: 11; j_call: TRBJ2-3; v_call: TRBV18; cdr3_aa: CASSPADTQYF
cdr3_length: 17; j_call: TRBJ1-4; v_call: TRBV7-9; cdr3_aa: CASSLLPGGRTNEKLFF
cdr3_length: 18; j_call: TRBJ1-1; v_call: TRBV4-1; cdr3_aa: CASSQLRQGLPGGTEAFF
cdr3_length: 12; j_call: TRBJ2-7; v_call: TRBV7-3; cdr3_aa: CASSLNSGEQYF
cdr3_length: 16; j_call: TRBJ2-2; v_call: TRBV19; cdr3_aa: CATRRSGTGNTGELFF
cdr3_length: 15; j_call: TRBJ2-1; v_call: TRBV2; cdr3_aa: CASSDGLAGLNEQFF
cdr3_length: 16; j_call: TRBJ2-3; v_call: TRBV7-2; cdr3_aa: CASTLMTGGIADTQYF
cdr3_length: 16; j_call: TRBJ2-7; v_call: TRBV19; cdr3_aa: CASSPLSGGAIHEQYF
cdr3_length: 12; j_call: TRBJ1-2; v_call: TRBV6-6; cdr3_aa: CATLAGGYGYTF
cdr3_length: 17; j_call: TRBJ2-7; v_call: TRBV2; cdr3_aa: CASSEAFLRTSGNEQYF